What follows are 9 T cell receptor beta chains derived from one specimen sequenced in a study of shared clonotypes between healthy human individuals. Sequencing was performed with immunoSEQ multiplex PCR; in TCRdb, only in-frame clones are kept and a portion is missing. This table has 2 million to 2.5 million clones, approximately 96% appearing once. Sequenced: naive CD4+ T cells sorted from blood. Subset reported: CD45RA+ positively selected. Every receptor here comes from a man between 18 and 35 years old in good health.

Of note for this clone: Other nucleotide sequences from this sample produce the same CDR3. This chain links TRBV28 with TRBJ1-4; D is undetermined. The CDR3 has 15 amino acids. V was pared by 3 bases and J by 0 bases, with 8 bases between. Germline V gives CDR1 MDHEN, CDR2 SYDVKM. CDR3 nucleotides: TGTGCCAGCAGTTTCCGACGGGCAACTAATGAAAAACTGTTTTTT. This codes for CASSFRRATNEKLFF.

CDR3 sequence: CASEEGGTRAWTQYF. CDR3 nucleotides: TGCGCCTCGGAGGAGGGAGGAACTAGGGCGTGGACCCAGTACTTC. This chain links TRBV5-1 with TRBJ2-5, with D possibly being TRBD2 (6 bases). V was pared by 10 bases and J by 7 bases, with 26 bases between. Germline V CDR1 and CDR2: SGHRS, YFSETQ. The CDR3 runs 15 residues.

As regards this clone: Other nucleotide sequences in the sample specify the same CDR3. V is TRBV18 and J is TRBJ1-1; no definite D call. Germline CDR1 is KGHSH and CDR2 is LQKENI. The V end was cut by 2 bases, the J end by 0 bases, with 4 bases between. The CDR3 is 13 residues long. The CDR3 region has the DNA TGTGCCAGCTCACCAGACCTGAACACTGAAGCTTTCTTT. It encodes CASSPDLNTEAFF.

This clone was detected a few times. This CDR3 is also generated by other DNA sequences in the sample. The gene calls are TRBV9 and TRBJ1-1; no clear D. Germline CDR1 is SGDLS and CDR2 is YYNGEE. V was clipped by 4 bases and J by 6 bases, with 7 bases between them. The CDR3 totals 11 residues. The CDR3 loop reads CASSPQSEAFF. The CDR3 DNA reads as TGTGCCAGCAGCCCCCAGTCTGAAGCTTTCTTT.

CDR3 region: CASSLSPPPGNTIYF. In nucleotides, the CDR3 is TGTGCCAGCAGTTTATCCCCCCCGCCTGGAAACACCATATATTTT. The chain employs TRBV28 and TRBJ1-3; no clear D. The CDR3 loop spans 15 amino acids. Germline-derived CDR1 and CDR2 are MDHEN and SYDVKM. V was pared by 1 base and J by 2 bases, with 9 bases between.

The CDR3 is CASRRTRGTEAFF. In DNA, the CDR3 is TGTGCCAGCAGAAGGACAAGAGGCACTGAAGCTTTCTTT. The J gene is TRBJ1-1, the V gene TRBV6-5, with D maybe TRBD1 (5 bases). CDR1 and CDR2 from the germline V gene are MNHEY and SVGAGI. This CDR3 spans 13 amino acids. Trimming cost V 6 bases and J 4 bases, with 12 bases left between them.

The chain joins TRBV4-1 to TRBJ1-3; TRBD1 agrees at 7 bases. The V gene end was trimmed by 3 bases and the J gene end by 0 bases; junction bases not matched to a gene: 11. CDR3 size: 18 residues. Germline V gives CDR1 MGHRA, CDR2 YSYEKL. The DNA of the CDR3 is TGCGCCAGCAGCCAGGCTCCTAGATGGGACAGCTCTGGAAACACCATATATTTT. This translates into CASSQAPRWDSSGNTIYF.

This rearrangement joins TRBV7-2 to TRBJ1-1, with D maybe TRBD1 (5 bases). V lost 7 bases, J lost 5 bases, and 17 bases lay in between. The germline gives CDR1 SGHTA, CDR2 FQGNSA. This CDR3 has 14 residues. DNA of the CDR3: TGTGCCAGCAACGTTGGGGGTAGTGTGACTGAAGCTTTCTTT. Its translation: CASNVGGSVTEAFF.

The V and J genes are TRBV5-5 and TRBJ2-1, with 7 bases matching TRBD2. Germline V gene lookup returns CDR1 SGHKS and CDR2 YYEKEE (reference sequence). This CDR3 region has 19 residues. With V trimmed by 0 bases and J by 0 bases, 12 bases remained unmatched. The CDR3 bases are TGTGCCAGCAGCTTGGAAACGGGGACTACCATGAGCTCCTACAATGAGCAGTTCTTC. This codes for CASSLETGTTMSSYNEQFF.